This record covers a single T cell receptor (beta chain). The CDR3 runs to 15 residues. With 1 base clipped from V and 3 bases from J, the junction kept 6 bases outside the gene matches. Germline CDR1 SGHRS, CDR2 YFSETQ. The table came from immunoSEQ multiplex PCR; TCRdb's copy has only in-frame clones and leaves some out. This sample has about 150,000 clones; about 79% occur once, and the top ten carry about 10%. The sample belongs to a study of blood T cell repertoires in COVID-19. Cohort 3 donors were reported recovered after two negative PCRs, clearance, or symptom resolution. This receptor was identified in a man aged 50-59 years who had recovered from COVID-19. The chain links TRBV5-1 to TRBJ2-7; 8 bases map to TRBD1. Sequencing used PBMCs or T cells enriched from blood (not recorded which). The DNA for the CDR3 is TGCGCCAGCAGCTTGATTTCTGGACAGGGCTACGAGCAGTACTTC. The encoded protein is CASSLISGQGYEQYF.